Listed below are T cell receptor beta chains from one sample, sequenced in a study of T cells in Graves' hyperthyroidism and ophthalmopathy. Via MiXCR, TCRdb re-called the multiplex PCR reads, giving one row per CDR3 protein. This table has about 580,000 distinct CDR3 sequences, roughly 14% appearing once. Sequencing input: blood. These receptors were obtained from a woman aged 25 to 39 with Graves' hyperthyroidism that later progressed to Graves' ophthalmopathy. Each CDR3 is given with its conserved first and last residue. D genes are given only for firm matches. Clone size is shown for a subset of rows, as once, few, many or a class of expanded clone.

CDR3 | DNA | D | J | V | size
CASSQILTGQETQYF | TGTGCCAGCAGCCAGATCCTGACAGGTCAAGAGACCCAGTACTTC | - | TRBJ2-5 | TRBV6-1 | many
CATAGTSGRGEYEQYF | TGTGCCACGGCCGGGACTAGCGGGAGGGGAGAGTACGAGCAGTACTTC | TRBD2 | TRBJ2-7 | TRBV24-1 | few
CASSRDLGEREAFF | TGTGCCAGCTCACGTGACCTTGGGGAAAGGGAAGCTTTCTTT | - | TRBJ1-1 | TRBV18 | -
CASSPRGNPTDTQYF | TGTGCCAGCAGTCCCCGGGGAAACCCCACAGATACGCAGTATTTT | - | TRBJ2-3 | TRBV6-1 | many
CASTGTAEDTQYF | TGTGCCAGCACCGGGACGGCAGAAGATACGCAGTATTTT | - | TRBJ2-3 | TRBV27 | -
CAWSVVGGELFF | TGTGCCTGGAGTGTAGTGGGCGGGGAGCTGTTTTTT | - | TRBJ2-2 | TRBV30 | many
CASGYGNEQFF | TGTGCTAGTGGTTATGGGAATGAGCAGTTCTTC | - | TRBJ2-1 | TRBV12-5 | few
CASSRDTNTEAFF | TGTGCCAGCAGCCGGGACACGAACACTGAAGCTTTCTTT | - | TRBJ1-1 | TRBV7-6 | many
CSGATEAAFF | TGCAGCGGAGCCACTGAAGCGGCTTTCTTT | - | TRBJ1-1 | TRBV29-1 | few
CAWSVLGSVSSPLHF | TGTGCCTGGAGTGTATTGGGGTCCGTGAGTTCACCCCTCCACTTT | - | TRBJ1-6 | TRBV30 | many
CASSQAGVGNTIYF | TGCGCCAGCAGCCAAGCAGGGGTGGGAAACACCATATATTTT | - | TRBJ1-3 | TRBV4-1 | few
CASSLNEVPNYGYTF | TGTGCCAGCAGCTTAAATGAGGTCCCTAACTATGGCTACACCTTC | - | TRBJ1-2 | TRBV7-8 | many
CASSQGTGGYEQYF | TGTGCCAGCAGTCAAGGGACAGGTGGATACGAGCAGTACTTC | TRBD1 | TRBJ2-7 | TRBV12-3/TRBV12-4 | -
CASSLDGGELFF | TGTGCCAGCAGCTTAGACGGTGGTGAACTGTTTTTT | - | TRBJ2-2 | TRBV7-2 | many
CASSIGWGSKNTEAFF | TGTGCCAGTAGTATAGGGTGGGGGAGTAAGAACACTGAAGCTTTCTTT | - | TRBJ1-1 | TRBV19 | few
CASSLSEGGNEQYF | TGTGCCAGCAGTTTATCGGAGGGTGGTAATGAGCAGTACTTC | - | TRBJ2-7 | TRBV27 | many
CASMWGLNTEAFF | TGTGCCAGCATGTGGGGTTTGAACACTGAAGCTTTCTTT | - | TRBJ1-1 | TRBV2 | many
CASTSLGETQYF | TGTGCCAGCACCTCTCTCGGGGAGACCCAGTACTTC | - | TRBJ2-5 | TRBV28 | many
CASRKDRDLYGYTF | TGTGCCAGCAGGAAGGACAGGGACCTCTATGGCTACACCTTC | TRBD1 | TRBJ1-2 | TRBV2 | many
CASSQDGRKAGLYEQYF | TGTGCCAGCAGCCAAGATGGGCGGAAAGCGGGCCTTTACGAGCAGTACTTC | - | TRBJ2-7 | TRBV3-1 | -
CAISDPGAQGTGEKLFF | TGTGCCATCAGTGATCCGGGCGCACAAGGGACCGGAGAAAAACTGTTTTTT | - | TRBJ1-4 | TRBV10-3 | many
CASSHRPYEQYF | TGTGCCAGCAGTCACAGACCTTACGAGCAGTACTTC | - | TRBJ2-7 | TRBV12-3/TRBV12-4 | -
CASSSPEGPGYTF | TGTGCCAGCAGCTCCCCCGAGGGCCCGGGCTACACCTTC | - | TRBJ1-2 | TRBV7-9 | -
CASRERSSYEQYF | TGTGCCAGTAGAGAGCGGAGCTCCTACGAGCAGTACTTC | - | TRBJ2-7 | TRBV19 | few
CASSPQLTGETQYF | TGTGCCAGCAGCCCACAGCTTACCGGAGAGACCCAGTACTTC | - | TRBJ2-5 | TRBV27 | many
CASSPRGTTGKLFF | TGTGCCAGCAGTCCGAGGGGGACAACGGGAAAACTGTTTTTT | - | TRBJ1-4 | TRBV27 | many
CASSQSRLVRGDTQYF | TGTGCCAGCAGTCAATCCCGGCTAGTACGAGGGGATACGCAGTATTTT | - | TRBJ2-3 | TRBV27 | many
CASNTRDGAQGTEAFF | TGTGCCAGTAATACCCGGGACGGAGCCCAGGGCACTGAAGCTTTCTTT | - | TRBJ1-1 | TRBV19 | few
CASKDRVTYNEQFF | TGTGCCAGCAAAGACAGGGTTACCTACAATGAGCAGTTCTTC | TRBD1 | TRBJ2-1 | TRBV6-1 | -
CASSTGAGKTGELFF | TGTGCCAGCTCAACCGGGGCTGGGAAGACCGGGGAGCTGTTTTTT | - | TRBJ2-2 | TRBV18 | -
CASSPLPTATSTDTQYF | TGTGCCAGTAGTCCCCTTCCGACAGCTACTAGCACAGATACGCAGTATTTT | - | TRBJ2-3 | TRBV19 | many
CASSSGTEAEQYF | TGTGCCAGCAGCTCCGGGACAGAGGCCGAGCAGTACTTC | TRBD1 | TRBJ2-7 | TRBV7-9 | few
CASSELASSEAEAFF | TGTGCCAGCAGTGAATTGGCGAGCAGTGAAGCGGAAGCTTTCTTT | - | TRBJ1-1 | TRBV2 | many
CAWSRTAFSNQPQHF | TGTGCCTGGAGTCGGACGGCATTTAGCAATCAGCCCCAGCATTTT | - | TRBJ1-5 | TRBV30 | -
CASSQVRTYEQYF | TGTGCCAGCAGCCAAGTCAGAACCTACGAGCAGTACTTC | - | TRBJ2-7 | TRBV3-1 | many
CASSLAGVVSNEQFF | TGTGCCAGCAGTTTAGCGGGAGTGGTCTCCAATGAGCAGTTCTTC | - | TRBJ2-1 | TRBV12-3/TRBV12-4 | -
CASSERLGAGEQFF | TGTGCCAGCAGTGAACGCCTAGGGGCAGGTGAGCAGTTCTTC | - | TRBJ2-1 | TRBV6-1 | many
CAWGPPGTGAYYGYTF | TGTGCCTGGGGTCCGCCTGGGACAGGGGCATATTATGGCTACACCTTC | TRBD1 | TRBJ1-2 | TRBV30 | many
CSAGEGTHSGNTIYF | TGCAGTGCTGGGGAGGGGACCCACTCTGGAAACACCATATATTTT | - | TRBJ1-3 | TRBV20-1 | few